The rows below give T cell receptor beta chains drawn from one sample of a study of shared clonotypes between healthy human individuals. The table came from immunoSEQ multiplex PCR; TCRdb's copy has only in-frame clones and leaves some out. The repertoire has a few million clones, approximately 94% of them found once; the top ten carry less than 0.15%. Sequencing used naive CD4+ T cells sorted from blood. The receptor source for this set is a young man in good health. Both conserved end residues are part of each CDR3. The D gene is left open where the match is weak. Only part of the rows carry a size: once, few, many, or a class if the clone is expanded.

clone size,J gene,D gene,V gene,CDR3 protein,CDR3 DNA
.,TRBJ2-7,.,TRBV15,CATSREAQALYEQYF,TGTGCCACCAGCAGAGAGGCGCAGGCGCTCTACGAGCAGTACTTC
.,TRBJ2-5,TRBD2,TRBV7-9,CASSGRQKTSGIFETQYF,TGTGCCAGCAGCGGCCGACAGAAGACTAGCGGGATATTCGAGACCCAGTACTTC
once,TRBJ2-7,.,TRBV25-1,CASTSGQPSSYEQYF,TGTGCCAGTACCTCGGGGCAGCCGAGCTCCTACGAGCAGTACTTC
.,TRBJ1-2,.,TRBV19,CASSITSRDGYTF,TGTGCCAGTAGTATTACATCCAGGGACGGCTACACCTTC
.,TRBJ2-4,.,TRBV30,CAWSLTAKNIQYF,TGTGCCTGGAGTTTGACAGCCAAAAACATTCAGTACTTC
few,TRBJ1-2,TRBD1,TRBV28,CASNVPGQGIITGGYTF,TGTGCCAGCAACGTCCCGGGACAGGGGATAATCACGGGTGGCTACACCTTC
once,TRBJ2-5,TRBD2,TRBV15,CATSSGTIETQYF,TGTGCCACCAGCAGCGGGACTATAGAGACCCAGTACTTC
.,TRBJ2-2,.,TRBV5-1,CASSLPGPDTGELFF,TGCGCCAGCAGCCTCCCCGGCCCGGACACCGGGGAGCTGTTTTTT
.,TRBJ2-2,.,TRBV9,CASSGYSPGTGELFF,TGTGCCAGCAGCGGATACAGTCCGGGTACCGGGGAGCTGTTTTTT
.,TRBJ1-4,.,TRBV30,CAWSVQAGGEKLFF,TGTGCCTGGAGTGTACAAGCCGGCGGGGAAAAACTGTTTTTT
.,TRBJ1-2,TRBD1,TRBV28,CASSPGQGEYGYTF,TGTGCCAGCAGTCCCGGACAGGGGGAGTATGGCTACACCTTC
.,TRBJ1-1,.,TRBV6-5,CASSYPGGGTEAFF,TGTGCCAGCAGTTACCCCGGCGGGGGAACTGAAGCTTTCTTT
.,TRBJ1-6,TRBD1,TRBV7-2,CASSLAGQGDSPLHF,TGTGCCAGCAGCTTAGCAGGGCAGGGGGATTCACCCCTCCACTTT
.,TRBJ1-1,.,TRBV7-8,CASSARGWNTEAFF,TGTGCCAGCAGCGCCAGGGGATGGAACACTGAAGCTTTCTTT
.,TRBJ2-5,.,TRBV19,CASSPLGTSQETQYF,TGTGCCAGTAGTCCCCTCGGGACCTCCCAAGAGACCCAGTACTTC